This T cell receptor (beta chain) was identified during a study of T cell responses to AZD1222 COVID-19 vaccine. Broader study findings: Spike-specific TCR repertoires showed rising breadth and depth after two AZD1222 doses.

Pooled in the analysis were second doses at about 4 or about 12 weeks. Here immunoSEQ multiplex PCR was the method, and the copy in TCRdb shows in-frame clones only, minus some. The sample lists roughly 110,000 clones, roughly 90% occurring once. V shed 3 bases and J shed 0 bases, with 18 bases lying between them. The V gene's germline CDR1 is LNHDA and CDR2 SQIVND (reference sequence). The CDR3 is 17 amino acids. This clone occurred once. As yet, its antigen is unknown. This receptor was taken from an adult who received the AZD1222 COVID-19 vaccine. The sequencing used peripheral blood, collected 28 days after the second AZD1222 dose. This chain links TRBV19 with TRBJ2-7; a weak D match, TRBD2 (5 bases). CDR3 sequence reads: CASSISKELGSSYEQYF. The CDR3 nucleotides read TGTGCCAGTAGTATTTCGAAAGAACTTGGGAGCTCCTACGAGCAGTACTTC.